One and the same sample provided the 18 T cell receptor beta chains below, sequenced in a study of shared clonotypes between healthy human individuals. Measured with immunoSEQ multiplex PCR; TCRdb has only the in-frame clones, and not every one. The repertoire holds about 1,500,000 clones, over 95% seen once, with about 1.2% in the top ten. The sequenced sample consisted of naive CD4+ T cells sorted from blood. The subset: CD45RA+ positively selected. Source of these receptors: a man aged 30-40 years in good health.

V gene TRBV5-1 combines with J gene TRBJ2-2; D not resolved. V gave up 4 bases and J gave up 6 bases, with 13 bases separating them. Germline V gene lookup returns CDR1 SGHRS and CDR2 YFSETQ. This CDR3 contains 14 residues. The CDR3 loop is CASSLLSLAGELFF. The CDR3 nucleotides read TGCGCCAGCAGCCTACTTAGCCTAGCCGGGGAGCTGTTTTTT.

The chain uses TRBV5-4 and TRBJ1-4, with D unclear. CDR3 length: 14 amino acids. The V gene lost 4 bases and the J gene lost 3 bases, with 10 bases spanning the gap. Germline V CDR1 and CDR2: SGHNT, YYREEE (reference sequence). Written as DNA, the CDR3 is TGTGCCAGCAGCCCGAGTAGCTCTAATGAAAAACTGTTTTTT. It codes for CASSPSSSNEKLFF.

V and J are TRBV5-1 and TRBJ1-1; D remains ambiguous. V lost 4 bases to trimming and J lost 1 base, with 11 bases between them. There are 14 residues in the CDR3. CDR1 is SGHRS and CDR2 is YFSETQ in the germline V gene. DNA of the CDR3: TGCGCCAGCAGCCCAGTCCGGGGGAACACTGAAGCTTTCTTT. Translation gives CASSPVRGNTEAFF.

J is TRBJ2-7 and V is TRBV5-1; 7 bases line up with TRBD2. Per germline, CDR1 SGHRS and CDR2 YFSETQ. V was clipped by 0 bases and J by 2 bases; unmatched bases: 5. This CDR3 is 15 amino acids long. The DNA for the CDR3 is TGCGCCAGCAGCTTGGAACTAGCGAATCCCTACGAGCAGTACTTC. Translating it yields CASSLELANPYEQYF. Together with reference TRBV5-1 and TRBJ2-7, the CDR3 gives the full variable domain: KAGVTQTPRYLIKTRGQQVTLSCSPISGHRSVSWYQQTPGQGLQFLFEYFSETQRNKGNFPGRFSGRQFSNSRSEMNVSTLELGDSALYLCASSLELANPYEQYFGPGTRLTVT.

The chain employs TRBV10-3 and TRBJ1-2, with D maybe TRBD1 (5 bases). Trimming pared 9 bases from V and 4 bases from J, leaving 15 bases between. The CDR3 extends over 13 amino acids. From germline, CDR1 is ENHRY and CDR2 SYGVKD. In DNA form, the CDR3 reads TGTGCCATAGGTGGGGGGTTAGTCTATGGCTACACCTTC. Its protein product is CAIGGGLVYGYTF.

This clone came up once. The V gene is TRBV19, the J gene TRBJ1-2, with D uncertain. This CDR3 is built from 12 residues. Trimming shortened V by 5 bases and J by 7 bases, and 11 bases separated the two germline ends. CDR1 LNHDA and CDR2 SQIVND come from the germline V gene (reference sequence). The CDR3 sequence is CASSPREFGYTF. The CDR3 DNA reads TGTGCCAGTAGTCCAAGAGAGTTTGGCTACACCTTC. The variable domain in full, with the rest retrieved from reference TRBV19 and TRBJ1-2, is DGGITQSPKYLFRKEGQNVTLSCEQNLNHDAMYWYRQDPGQGLRLIYYSQIVNDFQKGDIAEGYSVSREKKESFPLTVTSAQKNPTAFYLCASSPREFGYTFGSGTRLTVV.

In this sample, this clone turned up once. The chain has TRBV10-3 and TRBJ1-4, with 8 nucleotides matching TRBD1. CDR1 ENHRY and CDR2 SYGVKD come from the germline V gene. CDR3 length: 15 amino acids. The junction had 5 bases not matched to a gene; V was cut back by 4 bases and J by 4 bases. CDR3: CAISATGVDNEKLFF. In DNA form, the CDR3 reads TGTGCCATCAGTGCGACAGGGGTGGATAATGAAAAACTGTTTTTT.

The chain uses TRBV28 and TRBJ1-4; D gene ambiguous. This CDR3 has 15 amino acids. Trimming cost V 6 bases and J 7 bases, with 18 bases left between them. Per the germline V gene, CDR1 is MDHEN and CDR2 is SYDVKM. As DNA, the CDR3 is TGTGCCAGCAGCGATGGCCGGACGATCGGTGAAAAACTGTTTTTT. This sequence encodes CASSDGRTIGEKLFF.

This clone was found once. The chain links TRBV4-3 to TRBJ2-1; 8 bases map to TRBD2. CDR1 LGHNA and CDR2 YSLEER come from the germline V gene. The CDR3 contains 16 residues. The junction had 8 bases not matched to a gene; V was cut back by 0 bases and J by 7 bases. CDR3 protein: CASSQDRAGTRNEQFF. The CDR3 nucleotides read TGCGCCAGCAGCCAAGATCGAGCCGGGACTAGAAATGAGCAGTTCTTC.

This chain joins TRBV15 and TRBJ2-1; 12 nucleotides align to TRBD2. Germline CDR1 is LNHNV and CDR2 is YYDKDF (reference sequence). The CDR3 loop spans 15 amino acids. V trimming: 3 bases; J trimming: 9 bases; junction bases outside the gene matches: 6. CDR3 protein: CATSRTSGSLSEQFF. The CDR3 bases are TGTGCCACCAGCAGGACTAGCGGGAGTTTAAGTGAGCAGTTCTTC.

Regarding this clone: The junction and the germline gene differ at one end; a read error may be behind it. Distinct nucleotide sequences in the sample also encode this CDR3. V and J are TRBV7-2 and TRBJ2-7; D is unclear. CDR1 is SGHTA and CDR2 is FQGNSA in the germline V gene. The CDR3 is 14 residues long. Here the CDR3 reads CASSLGDFLYEQYF. The CDR3, as DNA: TGTGCCAGCAGCTTAGGAGACTTCCTCTACGAGCAATACTTC.

The chain couples TRBV30 to TRBJ2-5; the match to TRBD2 covers 7 bases. With V trimmed by 8 bases and J by 2 bases, 14 bases remained unmatched. The CDR3 is 15 amino acids. Germline lookup yields CDR1 GTSNPN and CDR2 SVGIG (reference sequence). The CDR3 spells CAKGGWRERQETQYF. Here the CDR3 DNA reads TGTGCCAAAGGAGGTTGGCGGGAGAGGCAAGAGACCCAGTACTTC. The complete variable domain, with remaining parts taken from reference TRBV30 and TRBJ2-5, reads SQTIHQWPATLVQPVGSPLSLECTVEGTSNPNLYWYRQAAGRGLQLLFYSVGIGQISSEVPQNLSASRPQDRQFILSSKKLLLSDSGFYLCAKGGWRERQETQYFGPGTRLLVL.

This chain joins TRBV5-7 and TRBJ2-7; 9 nucleotides agree with TRBD1. Being an ORF, TRBV5-7 has a function that is uncertain. V shed 7 bases and J 6 bases; nucleotides not matched to a gene: 11. The CDR3 sequence is 14 residues long. The CDR3 region has the DNA TGTGCCAGCCCCCCTCCGGGACAGGGCTCCGAGCAGTACTTC. The encoded protein is CASPPPGQGSEQYF.

V is TRBV4-1 and J is TRBJ2-1; the match to TRBD2 covers 11 bases. The CDR3 has 16 residues. The germline CDR1 and CDR2 sequences are MGHRA and YSYEKL. J gave up 7 bases and V 3 bases, and 8 bases lay outside the gene matches. The CDR3 nucleotides are TGCGCCAGCAGCCAGATCCCTGGACTAGCGGGTAATGAGCAGTTCTTC. It encodes CASSQIPGLAGNEQFF.

This chain links TRBV4-1 with TRBJ1-2; the match to TRBD1 covers 8 bases. V was pared by 3 bases and J by 3 bases, with 15 bases of the junction left unmatched. Germline loops: CDR1 MGHRA, CDR2 YSYEKL. This CDR3 spans 18 amino acids. The DNA of the CDR3 is TGCGCCAGCAGCCAGGGGGGAACAGGGGGGCGACGGGACTATGGCTACACCTTC. This codes for CASSQGGTGGRRDYGYTF.

This clone is a singleton in its sample. This chain links TRBV7-3 with TRBJ1-2; TRBD1 is a possible D gene (6 bases). V lost 1 base and J lost 4, with 13 bases in between. CDR1 and CDR2 from the germline V gene are SGHTA and FQGTGA. The CDR3 has 15 amino acids. CDR3 DNA: TGTGCCAGCAGCTTAAGGGGAGGGACATTCTATGGCTACACCTTC. Protein: CASSLRGGTFYGYTF.

This clone was seen just once. CDR3 protein: CASSPRFIGTDTQYF. In nucleotides, the CDR3 is TGTGCCAGCAGCCCTCGATTCATAGGCACAGATACGCAGTATTTT. The chain joins TRBV5-4 to TRBJ2-3; D not resolved. V lost 4 bases and J 1 base, leaving 13 bases between the germline ends. Germline lookup yields CDR1 SGHNT and CDR2 YYREEE (reference sequence). This CDR3 region has 15 residues.

J is TRBJ1-5 and V is TRBV19; tentative D call: TRBD1 (6 bases). The CDR3 is 16 amino acids. V was pared by 4 bases and J by 5 bases, with 18 bases between. Per the germline V gene, CDR1 is LNHDA and CDR2 is SQIVND (reference sequence). The CDR3 sequence: CASSTNRATRDQPQHF. The CDR3 region has the DNA TGTGCCAGTAGTACCAACAGGGCTACTCGGGATCAGCCCCAGCATTTT.